This T cell receptor beta chain was sequenced in a study of human thymus T cells. Points from the study as a whole: Across thymic and blood repertoires, the usage of V and J genes appeared to be biased. Related research reported highly overlapping thymic repertoires among unrelated individuals.

Obtained as resections during corrective heart surgery, the thymus tissue was then studied. Of note for this clone: The antigen is unknown.

CDR1 is LNHNV, CDR2 YYDKDF, per germline (reference sequence). The CDR3 runs 19 residues. V trimming: 0 bases; J trimming: 5 bases; junction bases outside the gene matches: 17. Produced via immunoSEQ multiplex PCR; TCRdb's table is partial and in-frame only. Of some 120,000 clones in the sample, approximately 96% are singletons; the top ten hold around 0.024%. The TCR comes from a boy less than two years old with a congenital heart defect but otherwise immunologically healthy. This rearrangement joins TRBV15 to TRBJ2-5; 8 bases agree with TRBD1. The material sequenced was thymus tissue. The CDR3 is CATSRDRDETGGEGETQYF. The CDR3 DNA reads TGTGCCACCAGCAGAGATCGGGACGAAACAGGGGGTGAGGGGGAGACCCAGTACTTC.